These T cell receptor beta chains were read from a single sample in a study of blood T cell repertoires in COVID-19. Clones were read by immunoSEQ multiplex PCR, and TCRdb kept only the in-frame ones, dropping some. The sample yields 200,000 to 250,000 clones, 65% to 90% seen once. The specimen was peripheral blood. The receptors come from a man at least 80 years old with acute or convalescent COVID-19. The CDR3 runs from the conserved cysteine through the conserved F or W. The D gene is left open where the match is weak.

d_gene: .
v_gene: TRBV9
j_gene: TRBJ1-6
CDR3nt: TGTGCCAGCAGCGTATTCTCGAGCTCCTATAATTCACCCCTCCACTTT
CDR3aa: CASSVFSSSYNSPLHF

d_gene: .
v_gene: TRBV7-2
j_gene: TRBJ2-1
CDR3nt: TGTGCCAGCAGGCCAGCGAGCGTGCCTGAGCAGTTCTTC
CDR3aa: CASRPASVPEQFF

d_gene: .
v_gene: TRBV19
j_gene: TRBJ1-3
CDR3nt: TGTGCCAGTAGTCTTGCCCAACTGAACTCTGGAAACACCATATATTTT
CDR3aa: CASSLAQLNSGNTIYF

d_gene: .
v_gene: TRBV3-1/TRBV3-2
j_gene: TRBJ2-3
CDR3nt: TGTGCCTCCAGGAGGGCCTCCGGCACAGATACGCAGTATTTT
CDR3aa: CASRRASGTDTQYF

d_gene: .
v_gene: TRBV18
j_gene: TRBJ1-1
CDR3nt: TGTGCCAGCTCACATGGACGACAGGTGGAGACTGAAGCTTTCTTT
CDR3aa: CASSHGRQVETEAFF

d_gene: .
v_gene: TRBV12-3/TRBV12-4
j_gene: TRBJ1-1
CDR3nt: TGTGCCAGCACCCGCCGGGAGAACACTGAAGCTTTCTTT
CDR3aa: CASTRRENTEAFF

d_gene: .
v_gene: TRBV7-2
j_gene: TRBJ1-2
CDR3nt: TGTGCCAGCAGCGCGAAGAGCTTTACGTATGGCTACACCTTC
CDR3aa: CASSAKSFTYGYTF

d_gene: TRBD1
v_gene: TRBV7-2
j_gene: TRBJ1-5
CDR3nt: TGTGCCAGCAGCTTAGAGTTTAGGGACAGGGGGCATCAGCCCCAGCATTTT
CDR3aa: CASSLEFRDRGHQPQHF

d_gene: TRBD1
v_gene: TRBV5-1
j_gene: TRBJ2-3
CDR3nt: TGCGCCAGCAGCGCGGGACAGGGGGGAGATACGCAGTATTTT
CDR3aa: CASSAGQGGDTQYF

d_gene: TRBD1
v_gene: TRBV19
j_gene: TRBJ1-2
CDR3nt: TGTGCCAGTAGTATAGAGTGGACAGGGTTGAGTGGCTACACCTTC
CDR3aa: CASSIEWTGLSGYTF

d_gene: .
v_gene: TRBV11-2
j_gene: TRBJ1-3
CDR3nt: TGTGCCAGCAGCCCCCGAAAGAGCTCTGGAAACACCATATATTTT
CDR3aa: CASSPRKSSGNTIYF

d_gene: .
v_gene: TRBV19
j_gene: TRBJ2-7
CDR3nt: TGTGCCAGTAGTATCGACAGATACTACGAGCAGTACTTC
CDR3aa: CASSIDRYYEQYF

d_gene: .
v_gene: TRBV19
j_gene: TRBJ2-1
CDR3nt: TGTGCCAGTATTGGAGGGGAGGGGGACTACAATGAGCAGTTCTTC
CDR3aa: CASIGGEGDYNEQFF

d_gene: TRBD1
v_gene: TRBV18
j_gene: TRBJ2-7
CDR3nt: TGTGCCAGCTCACCGGACAGGTACCACGAGCAGTACTTC
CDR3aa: CASSPDRYHEQYF

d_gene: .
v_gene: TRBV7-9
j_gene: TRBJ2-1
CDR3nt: TGTGCCAGCACCACAATAACAGGGTACGGCGACAATGAGCAGTTCTTC
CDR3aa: CASTTITGYGDNEQFF

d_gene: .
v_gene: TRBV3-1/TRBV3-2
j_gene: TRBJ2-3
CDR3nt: TGTGCCAGCAGCCTAGCGGGCACAGATACGCAGTATTTT
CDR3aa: CASSLAGTDTQYF